This entry is about one T cell receptor (beta chain). The protocol was immunoSEQ multiplex PCR, while the TCRdb copy is restricted to in-frame clones and leaves out a portion. The table has under 300,000 clones, about 89% seen once; the top ten hold approximately 9%. V dropped 2 bases and J dropped 4; count of bases not matched to a gene: 6. Germline CDR1 SGHNT, CDR2 YENEEA. The length of the CDR3 is 15 residues. The data originate from a study of blood T cell repertoires in COVID-19. Sequenced: PBMCs or T cells enriched from blood (not recorded which). This chain joins TRBV11-3 and TRBJ2-7, with 9 bases aligning to TRBD1. The sequence was obtained from a man between 40 and 49 years old who had recovered from COVID-19. CDR3 in DNA: TGTGCCAGCAGCTTATTCGGGACAGGGAGGTACGAGCAGTACTTC. Its translation: CASSLFGTGRYEQYF.